Listed here are 17 T cell receptor beta chains from one sample, sequenced in a study of blood T cell repertoires in COVID-19. Assay used: immunoSEQ multiplex PCR; TCRdb lists only in-frame clones, some missing. There are approximately 500,000 clones in the sample; 70% to 90% occur only once, and approximately 3.2% lies in the top ten. Sequenced material: peripheral blood. All receptors derive from a human donor in a cohort sampled during active COVID-19.

The chain employs TRBV10-3 and TRBJ2-3, with D perhaps TRBD1 (5 bases). The V gene lost 9 bases and the J gene lost 5 bases, with 15 bases spanning the gap. The CDR3 spans 13 residues. Germline assignment: CDR1 ENHRY and CDR2 SYGVKD. Written as DNA, the CDR3 is TGTGCCATTGGGGCAGCACTCGGAGATACGCAGTATTTT. This sequence encodes CAIGAALGDTQYF.

As DNA, the CDR3 is TGCAGTGCTAGTAGTAGCGGGAGATTAGATACGCAGTATTTT. The encoded protein is CSASSSGRLDTQYF. The chain employs TRBV20-1 and TRBJ2-3, with 9 bases fitting TRBD2. The CDR3 has 14 residues. Germline CDR1 is DFQATT and CDR2 is SNEGSKA (reference sequence). The V and J ends lost 3 bases and 5 bases, in that order; junction bases with no gene match: 6.

The chain uses TRBV9 and TRBJ2-1; 8 bases map to TRBD2. CDR1 and CDR2 (germline): SGDLS, YYNGEE. The CDR3 covers 15 residues. V trimming: 3 bases; J trimming: 7 bases; junction bases outside the gene matches: 9. The CDR3 DNA sequence: TGTGCCAGCAGCGACGTAGCGGGGAGTCGTAATGAGCAGTTCTTC. It codes for CASSDVAGSRNEQFF.

The chain employs TRBV7-8 and TRBJ2-1, with TRBD2 matching 7 bases. Germline loops: CDR1 SGHVS, CDR2 FQNEAQ. V shed 0 bases and J 14 bases; nucleotides not matched to a gene: 10. The CDR3 loop spans 14 amino acids. CDR3 loop: CASSLAAGVGTEFF. As DNA, the CDR3 is TGTGCCAGCAGCTTAGCCGCGGGAGTGGGGACGGAGTTCTTC. The variable domain in full, with the rest retrieved from reference TRBV7-8 and TRBJ2-1, is GAGVSQSPRYKVAKRGQDVALRCDPISGHVSLFWYQQALGQGPEFLTYFQNEAQLDKSGLPSDRFFAERPEGSVSTLKIQRTQQEDSAVYLCASSLAAGVGTEFFGPGTRLTVL.

The chain is built from TRBV30 and TRBJ1-6, with TRBD1 matching over 7 bases. With 2 bases clipped from V and 10 bases from J, the junction kept 5 bases outside the gene matches. This CDR3 has 13 amino acids. Per germline, CDR1 GTSNPN and CDR2 SVGIG (reference sequence). The CDR3 protein is CAWSYTGDSPLHF. The CDR3, as DNA: TGTGCCTGGAGTTATACAGGGGACTCACCCCTCCACTTT. Based on the CDR3 plus reference TRBV30 and TRBJ1-6, the full variable domain is SQTIHQWPATLVQPVGSPLSLECTVEGTSNPNLYWYRQAAGRGLQLLFYSVGIGQISSEVPQNLSASRPQDRQFILSSKKLLLSDSGFYLCAWSYTGDSPLHFGNGTRLTVT.

The chain links TRBV28 to TRBJ2-7; 8 bases are a match to TRBD2. CDR1 is MDHEN and CDR2 is SYDVKM in the germline V gene. The CDR3 runs to 15 residues. V trimming: 7 bases; J trimming: 2 bases; junction bases outside the gene matches: 10. The CDR3 DNA reads as TGTGCCAGCACCCGATCAGGGACTAGTGCCTACGAGCAGTACTTC. Translation gives CASTRSGTSAYEQYF. The full variable domain, with the rest looked up from reference TRBV28 and TRBJ2-7, is DVKVTQSSRYLVKRTGEKVFLECVQDMDHENMFWYRQDPGLGLRLIYFSYDVKMKEKGDIPEGYSVSREKKERFSLILESASTNQTSMYLCASTRSGTSAYEQYFGPGTRLTVT.

This clone has a handful of counts. The gene calls are TRBV7-8 and TRBJ1-6; 7 bases are a match to TRBD1. This CDR3 has 15 amino acids. Germline V gene lookup returns CDR1 SGHVS and CDR2 FQNEAQ. V gave up 5 bases and J gave up 7 bases; unmatched junction bases: 8. CDR3: CASSGAQGSNSPLHF. CDR3 in DNA: TGTGCCAGCAGCGGGGCACAGGGGAGCAATTCACCCCTCCACTTT. Full variable domain (rest looked up from reference TRBV7-8 and TRBJ1-6): GAGVSQSPRYKVAKRGQDVALRCDPISGHVSLFWYQQALGQGPEFLTYFQNEAQLDKSGLPSDRFFAERPEGSVSTLKIQRTQQEDSAVYLCASSGAQGSNSPLHFGNGTRLTVT.

The chain couples TRBV29-1 to TRBJ2-7, with 8 bases identical to TRBD1. The CDR3 totals 13 residues. Germline assignment: CDR1 SQVTM and CDR2 ANQGSEA. V was pared by 7 bases and J by 2 bases, with 7 bases of the junction left unmatched. In nucleotides, the CDR3 is TGCAGCGCCCGGGACAGGCTCACCTACGAGCAGTACTTC. Translation: CSARDRLTYEQYF.

The chain recombines TRBV18 with TRBJ2-3; 7 bases map to TRBD2. The V segment lost 2 bases and the J segment 6 bases; nucleotides outside the gene matches: 17. CDR3 length: 18 amino acids. The V gene's germline CDR1 is KGHSH and CDR2 LQKENI. This CDR3 is CASSPISSAGESQDTQYF. As DNA, the CDR3 is TGTGCCAGCTCACCAATATCGTCGGCGGGAGAATCACAGGATACGCAGTATTTT.

Concerning this clone: Other DNA sequences in the same sample also yield this CDR3. This chain uses TRBV5-1 with TRBJ1-1; no clear D gene. Per the germline V gene, CDR1 is SGHRS and CDR2 is YFSETQ. The CDR3 spans 13 residues. Trimming removed 0 bases from V and 3 bases from J, with 6 bases in between. This CDR3 is CASSLETYTEAFF. The CDR3 DNA follows: TGCGCCAGCAGCTTGGAGACATACACTGAAGCTTTCTTT.

The chain employs TRBV7-3 and TRBJ1-1; D perhaps matches TRBD1 (5 bases). The V end was cut by 5 bases, the J end by 0 bases, with 16 bases between. Germline V gene lookup returns CDR1 SGHTA and CDR2 FQGTGA. This CDR3 contains 16 residues. The CDR3 protein is CASSPDNLQVNTEAFF. CDR3 DNA sequence: TGTGCCAGCAGCCCGGACAACCTCCAGGTGAACACTGAAGCTTTCTTT.

This rearrangement joins TRBV5-4 to TRBJ1-3; D is unresolved. V was shortened by 4 bases and J by 0 bases, with 14 bases between the two germline ends. Per germline, CDR1 SGHNT and CDR2 YYREEE (reference sequence). This CDR3 has 16 residues. The CDR3 region has the DNA TGTGCCAGCAGCCCAGACGGGGTCCTCTCTGGAAACACCATATATTTT. This codes for CASSPDGVLSGNTIYF.

V usage is TRBV30 and J usage is TRBJ2-3; 9 bases agree with TRBD1. CDR3 size: 14 residues. The V gene end was trimmed by 2 bases and the J gene end by 9 bases; junction bases not matched to a gene: 9. CDR1 is GTSNPN and CDR2 is SVGIG in the germline V gene (reference sequence). CDR3 DNA: TGTGCCTGGAGTACTGCTTTGACAGGGGGAACGCAGTATTTT. Amino acid sequence: CAWSTALTGGTQYF.

V usage is TRBV28 and J usage is TRBJ2-7; 7 bases agree with TRBD1. This CDR3 is built from 15 residues. Unmatched junction bases numbered 10, after V lost 5 bases and J lost 3 bases. The germline gives CDR1 MDHEN, CDR2 SYDVKM. CDR3 in amino acids: CASSPADRMLYEQYF. Written as DNA, the CDR3 is TGTGCCAGCAGTCCCGCGGACAGGATGCTCTACGAGCAGTACTTC. The full variable domain, its missing parts supplied by reference TRBV28 and TRBJ2-7, is DVKVTQSSRYLVKRTGEKVFLECVQDMDHENMFWYRQDPGLGLRLIYFSYDVKMKEKGDIPEGYSVSREKKERFSLILESASTNQTSMYLCASSPADRMLYEQYFGPGTRLTVT.

The V gene is TRBV27, the J gene TRBJ1-4; 8 nucleotides line up with TRBD1. CDR1 and CDR2 from the germline V gene are MNHEY and SMNVEV (reference sequence). V was pared by 5 bases and J by 1 base, with 6 bases of the junction left unmatched. CDR3 length: 16 amino acids. The DNA for the CDR3 is TGTGCCAGCAGTCCTATCAGGGGGCTAACTAATGAAAAACTGTTTTTT. It yields the protein CASSPIRGLTNEKLFF.

The rearrangement joins TRBV7-2 to TRBJ2-3, with 8 bases identical to TRBD2. Losses at the gene ends were 1 base for V and 6 bases for J; bases not matched to a gene: 3. Looked up from germline, CDR1 is SGHTA and CDR2 is FQGNSA. The CDR3 is made up of 14 amino acids. CDR3 amino acids: CASSLDREGDTQYF. DNA of the CDR3: TGTGCCAGCAGCTTAGACCGGGAGGGGGATACGCAGTATTTT. Variable domain in full (rest from reference TRBV7-2 and TRBJ2-3): GAGVSQSPSNKVTEKGKDVELRCDPISGHTALYWYRQSLGQGLEFLIYFQGNSAPDKSGLPSDRFSAERTGGSVSTLTIQRTQQEDSAVYLCASSLDREGDTQYFGPGTRLTVL.

This sequence joins TRBV28 and TRBJ1-1; 7 bases agree with TRBD1. The CDR3 loop spans 13 amino acids. CDR1 is MDHEN and CDR2 is SYDVKM in the germline V gene. The J segment lost 8 bases and the V segment lost 4 bases, leaving 7 bases of the junction unmatched. The CDR3 protein is CASSWGRGHEAFF. CDR3 sequence (DNA): TGTGCCAGCAGTTGGGGAAGGGGGCACGAAGCTTTCTTT. Full variable domain (remainder filled in from reference TRBV28 and TRBJ1-1): DVKVTQSSRYLVKRTGEKVFLECVQDMDHENMFWYRQDPGLGLRLIYFSYDVKMKEKGDIPEGYSVSREKKERFSLILESASTNQTSMYLCASSWGRGHEAFFGQGTRLTVV.